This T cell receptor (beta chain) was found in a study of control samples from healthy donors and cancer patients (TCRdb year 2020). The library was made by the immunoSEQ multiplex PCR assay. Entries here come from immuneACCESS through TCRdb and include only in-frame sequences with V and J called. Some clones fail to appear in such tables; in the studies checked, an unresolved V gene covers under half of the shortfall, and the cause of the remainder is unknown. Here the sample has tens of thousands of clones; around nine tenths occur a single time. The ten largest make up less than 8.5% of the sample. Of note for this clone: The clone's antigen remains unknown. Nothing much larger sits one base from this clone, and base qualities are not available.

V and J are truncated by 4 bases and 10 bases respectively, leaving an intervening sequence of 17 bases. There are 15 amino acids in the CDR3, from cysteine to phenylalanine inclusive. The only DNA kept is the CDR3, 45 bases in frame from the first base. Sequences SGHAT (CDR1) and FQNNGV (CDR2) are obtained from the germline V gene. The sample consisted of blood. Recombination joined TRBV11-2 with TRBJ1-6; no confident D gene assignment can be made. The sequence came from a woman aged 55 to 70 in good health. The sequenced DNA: TGTGCCAGCAGCTCAACATCCGGGTCAAAGTCACCCCTCCACTTT. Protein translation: CASSSTSGSKSPLHF.